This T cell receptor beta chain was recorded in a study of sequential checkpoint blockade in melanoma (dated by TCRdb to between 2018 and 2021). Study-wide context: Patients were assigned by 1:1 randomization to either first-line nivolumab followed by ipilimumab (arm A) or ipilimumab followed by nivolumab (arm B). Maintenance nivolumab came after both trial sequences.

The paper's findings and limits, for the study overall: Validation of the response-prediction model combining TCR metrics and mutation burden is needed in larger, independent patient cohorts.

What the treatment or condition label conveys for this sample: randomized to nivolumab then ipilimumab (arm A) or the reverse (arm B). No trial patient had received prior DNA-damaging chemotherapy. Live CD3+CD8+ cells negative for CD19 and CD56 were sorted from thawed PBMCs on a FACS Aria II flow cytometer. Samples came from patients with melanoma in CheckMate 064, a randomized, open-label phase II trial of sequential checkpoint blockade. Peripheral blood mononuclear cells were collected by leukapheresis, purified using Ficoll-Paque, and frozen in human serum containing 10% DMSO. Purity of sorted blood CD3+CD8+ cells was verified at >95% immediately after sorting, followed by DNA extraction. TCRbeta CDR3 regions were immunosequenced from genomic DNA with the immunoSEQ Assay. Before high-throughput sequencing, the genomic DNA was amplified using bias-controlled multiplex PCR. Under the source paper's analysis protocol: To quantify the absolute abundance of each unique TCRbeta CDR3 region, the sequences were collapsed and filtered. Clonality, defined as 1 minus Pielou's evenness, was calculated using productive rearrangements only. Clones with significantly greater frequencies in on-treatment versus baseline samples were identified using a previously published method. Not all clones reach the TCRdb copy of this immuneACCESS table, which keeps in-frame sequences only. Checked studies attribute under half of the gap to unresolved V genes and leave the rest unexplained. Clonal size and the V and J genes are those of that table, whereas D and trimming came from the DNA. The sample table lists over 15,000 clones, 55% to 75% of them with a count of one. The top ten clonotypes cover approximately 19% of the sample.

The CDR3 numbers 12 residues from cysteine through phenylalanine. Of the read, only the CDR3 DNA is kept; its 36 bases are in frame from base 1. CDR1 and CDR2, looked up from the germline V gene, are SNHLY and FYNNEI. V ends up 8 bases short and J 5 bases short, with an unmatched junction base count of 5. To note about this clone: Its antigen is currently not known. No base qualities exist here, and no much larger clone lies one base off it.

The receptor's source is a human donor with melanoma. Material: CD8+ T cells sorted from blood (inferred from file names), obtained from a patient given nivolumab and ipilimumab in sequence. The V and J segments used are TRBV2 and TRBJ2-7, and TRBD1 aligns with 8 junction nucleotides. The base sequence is TGTGCCAGCCAGGACAGGGCGGACGAGCAGTACTTC. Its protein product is CASQDRADEQYF.